These T cell receptor beta chains were read from a single sample in a study of OX40 agonist ivuxolimab in advanced cancers. The data were produced by immunoSEQ multiplex PCR, yet TCRdb's version contains in-frame clones alone and is incomplete. The sample consists of some 44,000 clones, about 86% of them appearing once. Sample: CD4+ or CD8+ T cells sorted from blood, taken in a trial of the OX40 agonist ivuxolimab. These receptors were collected from an adult with an advanced solid tumor such as melanoma, head and neck, liver or kidney cancer. Both conserved end residues are part of each CDR3. The D gene is left open where the match is weak. Expanded clones get a size class; other rows say once, few or many, or leave the size out.

v_call	cdr3_length	clone_size	j_call	d_call	cdr3_aa	cdr3_nt
TRBV27	15	.	TRBJ1-5	TRBD1	CASSLTGTGYKPQHF	TGTGCCAGCAGCTTAACCGGGACAGGGTATAAGCCCCAGCATTTT
TRBV5-4	13	.	TRBJ1-1	.	CASSLGLYTEAFF	TGTGCCAGCAGCTTGGGGCTGTACACTGAAGCTTTCTTT
TRBV11-2	15	.	TRBJ2-4	TRBD1	CASSSGQGQGNIQYF	TGTGCCAGCAGCTCCGGACAGGGACAGGGAAACATTCAGTACTTC
TRBV30	15	.	TRBJ1-2	TRBD1	CAWSVKGQGAPGYTF	TGTGCCTGGAGTGTAAAGGGGCAGGGGGCGCCTGGCTACACCTTC
TRBV15	15	.	TRBJ2-5	TRBD2	CATSIRTSGGETQYF	TGTGCCACCAGCATACGGACTAGCGGGGGGGAGACCCAGTACTTC
TRBV7-2	14	.	TRBJ2-5	.	CASSLVEFGETQYF	TGTGCCAGCAGCTTAGTGGAATTCGGGGAGACCCAGTACTTC
TRBV14	15	.	TRBJ1-2	.	CASSRRQDTFLGYTF	TGTGCCAGCAGCCGAAGGCAGGACACCTTCCTTGGCTACACCTTC
TRBV4-3	15	.	TRBJ2-5	.	CASSQDRLASETQYF	TGCGCCAGCAGCCAAGATAGGCTAGCGTCGGAGACCCAGTACTTC
TRBV28	14	.	TRBJ2-7	.	CASSFVGGGYEQYF	TGTGCCAGCAGTTTCGTGGGGGGAGGCTACGAGCAGTACTTC
TRBV5-1	16	.	TRBJ2-3	.	CASSLGVGGPTDTQYF	TGCGCCAGCAGCTTGGGGGTCGGGGGCCCCACAGATACGCAGTATTTT
TRBV9	14	.	TRBJ1-2	.	CASSAGRGFFGYTF	TGTGCCAGCAGCGCCGGTCGGGGGTTCTTTGGCTACACCTTC
TRBV4-1	13	few	TRBJ2-1	.	CASSQAPYNEQFF	TGCGCCAGCAGCCAAGCACCCTACAATGAGCAGTTCTTC
TRBV5-1	15	.	TRBJ1-2	.	CASTLRGGANYGYTF	TGCGCCAGCACCCTCCGAGGGGGGGCTAACTATGGCTACACCTTC
TRBV11-3	15	.	TRBJ1-1	.	CASSSVGGARVVAFF	TGTGCCAGCAGCTCCGTAGGGGGAGCTCGGGTCGTGGCTTTCTTT
TRBV6-5	14	.	TRBJ1-1	.	CASSYGQLNTEAFF	TGTGCCAGCAGTTACGGACAGCTGAACACTGAAGCTTTCTTT
TRBV28	17	few	TRBJ1-2	.	CASSPTGGADRIYGYTF	TGTGCCAGCAGTCCTACCGGGGGAGCTGACAGAATCTATGGCTACACCTTC
TRBV7-2	14	few	TRBJ2-1	.	CASSLVVGDNEQFF	TGTGCCAGCAGCTTAGTGGTAGGGGACAATGAGCAGTTCTTC
TRBV5-1	14	few	TRBJ1-1	.	CASSPPGGDTEAFF	TGCGCCAGCAGCCCCCCGGGAGGGGACACTGAAGCTTTCTTT
TRBV9	16	.	TRBJ2-1	.	CASSPEAATSSNEQFF	TGTGCCAGCAGCCCCGAGGCGGCAACCTCAAGCAATGAGCAGTTCTTC